This T cell receptor beta chain was observed in a study of blood T cell repertoires in COVID-19. Background on the study: The origin of the acute and convalescent COVID-19 samples was the United States, Italy and Spain. PBMCs, B-cell-depleted T cells, or T cells were the source of the cDNA or gDNA that made up the material.

V was shortened by 6 bases and J by 4 bases, with 11 bases between the two germline ends. This CDR3 has 12 amino acids. Germline V gene data show CDR1 as SQVTM and CDR2 as ANQGSEA. In the original workflow: Amplifying reference gene primers gave estimates of nucleated cell counts. Profiling relied on immunoSEQ multiplex PCR, and the TCRdb table lists in-frame clones only, not all of them. That table supplies the V and J calls and clone size; D and trimming were determined from the DNA. The sample yields 100,000 to 150,000 clones, around 83% seen once. The receptor's source is a man aged 80 or over with active or convalescent COVID-19. The genes are TRBV29-1 and TRBJ2-3; possible D gene TRBD1, 6 bases. Sequenced input: peripheral blood. CDR3 protein: CSVGTLADTQYF. The CDR3 DNA reads TGCAGCGTGGGGACACTCGCAGATACGCAGTATTTT.